The sequence of this T cell receptor (beta chain) was determined in a study of T cell repertoires in cytomegalovirus infection. A word on this clonotype: The antigen is undetermined.

CDR3 length: 17 amino acids. Germline CDR1 and CDR2: SEHNR and FQNEAQ (reference sequence). Trimming took 5 bases from V and 1 from J, leaving 19 bases between them. TCRdb processed the reads anew with MiXCR; each CDR3 protein has one entry. The data hold 95,000 to 120,000 distinct CDR3 sequences, with over 30% observed a single time. The chain carries TRBV7-9 and TRBJ2-3; D is perhaps TRBD1 (6 bases). The TCR sequence derives from a human donor in good health (CMV status not recorded). Some clones in this sample may be carry-over from other donors' samples. Sequences were derived from CD8+ T cells from cultured PBMCs, sampled from culture after CMV antigen stimulation. The DNA of the CDR3 is TGTGCCAGCAGCCGCGCGCCATCAGGGGTGGGCACAGATACGCAGTATTTT. This codes for CASSRAPSGVGTDTQYF.